This entry is about one TCR beta chain. Its antigen is currently unknown. This specimen belongs to a study of beta chain features in type 1 diabetes. On the study more broadly: No patient-donor differences in age, gender, total cells or subset yield. The study's findings and limits: Equally in patients and controls, PCR might preferentially amplify shorter templates.

Since all of the isolated RNA was reverse transcribed, expressed TCRB transcripts were what got sequenced. Clones were read by immunoSEQ multiplex PCR, and TCRdb kept only the in-frame ones, dropping some. The sample holds 810,000 or so clones, 17% seen once. Germline lookup yields CDR1 MDHEN and CDR2 SYDVKM. CDR3 length equals 12 residues. Trimming pared 4 bases from V and 8 bases from J, leaving 11 bases between. This chain joins TRBV28 and TRBJ1-1; D gene unclear. This clonotype originated in a young woman in good health. The sequencing input was naive CD4+ T cells from blood. CDR3 region: CASSSPSTEAFF. In DNA, the CDR3 is TGTGCCAGCAGTTCCCCAAGTACCGAAGCTTTCTTT.